This T cell receptor beta chain is from a study of blood T cells in healthy people across ages. General study points: Among long-lived donors, naive CD4+ cells were more numerous and diversity higher than in aged donors.

Sample-barcoded 5' priming and a J-beta primer mix drove a second PCR of about 6 to 12 cycles. TCRdb ran MiXCR on the 5' RACE reads and lists one entry per CDR3 protein. The sample records hundreds of thousands of distinct CDR3 sequences, approximately 50% being singletons. The CDR3 runs to 11 residues. Germline V gives CDR1 KGHDR, CDR2 SFDVKD. Donors ranged from roughly 6 to 90 years old and were healthy Caucasians in Russia. Each sample had at least 6 million PBMCs isolated. A note on this clonotype: The antigen is not known. The junction departs from the called germline gene at one end, perhaps through a read error.

The chain couples TRBV24-1 to TRBJ1-1; D is undetermined. The sequenced material came from blood. The receptor was derived from a woman aged 55-70 years in good health. The CDR3 DNA is TGTGCCGCCAGTGATGGGATAAATGCTTTCTTT. Its translation is CAASDGINAFF.